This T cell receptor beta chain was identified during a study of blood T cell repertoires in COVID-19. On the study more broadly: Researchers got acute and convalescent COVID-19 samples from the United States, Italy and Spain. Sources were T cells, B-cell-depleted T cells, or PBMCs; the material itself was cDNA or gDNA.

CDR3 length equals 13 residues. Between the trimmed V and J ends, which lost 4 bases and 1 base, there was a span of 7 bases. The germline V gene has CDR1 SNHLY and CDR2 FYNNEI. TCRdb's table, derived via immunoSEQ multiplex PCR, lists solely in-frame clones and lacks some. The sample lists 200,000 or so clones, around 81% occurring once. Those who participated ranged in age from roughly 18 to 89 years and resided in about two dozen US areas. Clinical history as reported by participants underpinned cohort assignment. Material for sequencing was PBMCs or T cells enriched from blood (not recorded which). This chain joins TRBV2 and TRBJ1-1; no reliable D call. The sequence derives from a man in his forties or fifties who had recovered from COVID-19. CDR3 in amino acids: CASSASGNTEAFF. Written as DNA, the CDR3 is TGTGCCAGCAGTGCGTCCGGGAACACTGAAGCTTTCTTT.